A selection of T cell receptor beta chains follows, all from one sample in a study of cytomegalovirus exposure and HLA in healthy donors. Sequenced by immunoSEQ multiplex PCR; TCRdb stores in-frame clones only, minus some. The data show around 190,000 clones, with about 9% seen just once and roughly 1.4% held by the top ten. What was sequenced was PBMCs. These receptors all stem from a woman aged 25 to 39 in good health and CMV-seropositive. CDR3s include the opening cysteine and the closing phenylalanine or tryptophan. D genes are given only for firm matches. Not all rows give a size; the values are once, few, many and, for expanded clones, a class.

v_call	j_call	d_call	clone_size	cdr3_nt	cdr3_aa
TRBV5-4	TRBJ1-2	-	-	TGTGCCAGCAGCTTGGGTAATAACTATGGCTACACCTTC	CASSLGNNYGYTF
TRBV6-1	TRBJ2-5	TRBD1	-	TGTGCCAGTGGCCGAACAGGGGTCAGGGAGACCCAGTACTTC	CASGRTGVRETQYF
TRBV11-1	TRBJ2-7	TRBD2	-	TGTGCCAGCAGCTTAAACCTAGCGGGAGCTCTTGACGAGCAGTACTTC	CASSLNLAGALDEQYF
TRBV6-1	TRBJ1-5	-	-	TGTGCCAGCAGCAAAGGGGACACACAGATATCGCCCCAGCATTTT	CASSKGDTQISPQHF
TRBV5-8	TRBJ1-2	-	few	TGTGCCAGCAGCTTGGTGCACGGTAACTATGGCTACACCTTC	CASSLVHGNYGYTF
TRBV7-2	TRBJ2-3	TRBD2	-	TGTGCCAGCAGCTTAGGGCGGGAGAGGGCAGATACGCAGTATTTT	CASSLGRERADTQYF
TRBV6-5	TRBJ1-2	TRBD1	-	TGTGCCAGCAGTGGTCTTGCAGGGGGCAAGGATGGCTACACCTTC	CASSGLAGGKDGYTF
TRBV29-1	TRBJ1-2	-	-	TGCAGCGTTGAAGACCGAACCAGGGGTCCCGGGGCCAGAAGCTACACCTTC	CSVEDRTRGPGARSYTF
TRBV30	TRBJ2-7	-	-	TGTGCCTGGAGTGTAGATAGCGTTTCCTACGAGCAGTACTTC	CAWSVDSVSYEQYF
TRBV5-4	TRBJ2-7	-	-	TGTGCCAGCAGGGGGAGCGGAGGTGTGGGATACGAGCAGTACTTC	CASRGSGGVGYEQYF
TRBV5-1	TRBJ2-7	-	-	TGCGCCAGCAGTACTGTCTCCTACGAGCAGTACTTC	CASSTVSYEQYF
TRBV7-9	TRBJ1-2	TRBD1	few	TGTGCCAGCAGCGTCCCGACAGGGACTAACTATGGCTACACCTTC	CASSVPTGTNYGYTF
TRBV6-6	TRBJ1-5	-	-	TGTGCCAGCAAGACAGGTTACAATCAGCCCCAGCATTTT	CASKTGYNQPQHF
TRBV2	TRBJ2-2	-	few	TGTGCCAGCAGCCCAAGGGGCAATCAGCACACCGGGGAGCTGTTTTTT	CASSPRGNQHTGELFF
TRBV5-4	TRBJ2-2	TRBD1	-	TGTGCCAGCAGCTTAACAGGACAGGGGAAAACCGGGGAGCTGTTTTTT	CASSLTGQGKTGELFF
TRBV4-1	TRBJ1-1	-	few	TGCGCCAGCAGGACCCTGGGGCAGAACACTGAAGCTTTCTTT	CASRTLGQNTEAFF
TRBV7-9	TRBJ2-1	TRBD2	few	TGTGCCAGCAGCTTCCGGCCCGGCGGGAGGACCCTCAATGAGCAGTTCTTC	CASSFRPGGRTLNEQFF
TRBV14	TRBJ2-5	TRBD1	-	TGTGCCAGCAGCAAACAAGGACAGGGAAGGGACCTTACGGGGGAGACCCAGTACTTC	CASSKQGQGRDLTGETQYF
TRBV7-3	TRBJ2-3	TRBD1	few	TGTGCCAGCAGCTTAATGGTGGCAGGGGGCGTTTATACAGATACGCAGTATTTT	CASSLMVAGGVYTDTQYF
TRBV6-5	TRBJ1-5	-	few	TGTGCCAGCAGTTACTCGCGGGTTAGCAATCAGCCCCAGCATTTT	CASSYSRVSNQPQHF
TRBV6-5	TRBJ1-1	-	few	TGTGCCAGCAGTTACTCAAGGGGTTTGGCCACTGAAGCTTTCTTT	CASSYSRGLATEAFF
TRBV9	TRBJ2-2	-	few	TGTGCCAGCAGCACGGACAGTACCTTGTCAACCGGGGAGCTGTTTTTT	CASSTDSTLSTGELFF
TRBV5-1	TRBJ1-1	TRBD1	few	TGCGCCAGCAGCTTGGGACAGGGGAGCACTGAAGCTTTCTTT	CASSLGQGSTEAFF
TRBV19	TRBJ2-7	-	few	TGTGCCAGTAGTATTTCCCAAACCTACGAGCAGTACTTC	CASSISQTYEQYF
TRBV11-2	TRBJ1-2	TRBD1	-	TGTGCCAGCAGCCCCAACTACTTCCTACAGGGGGATGAGGAAGGCTACACCTTC	CASSPNYFLQGDEEGYTF
TRBV25-1	TRBJ2-2	TRBD2	few	TGTGCCAGCAGTGGGCGGGGGGGGCCCCCCGGGGAGCTGTTTTTT	CASSGRGGPPGELFF
TRBV7-8	TRBJ1-5	TRBD1	-	TGTGCCAGCAGCCAACGGGACAGACCTAGCAATCAGCCCCAGCATTTT	CASSQRDRPSNQPQHF
TRBV18	TRBJ1-1	TRBD1	-	TGTGCCAGCTCACCCGGACAGGGGGTAACTGAAGCTTTCTTT	CASSPGQGVTEAFF
TRBV7-9	TRBJ2-5	-	few	TGTGCCAGCAGCTCCTGGAGAGAGACCCAGTACTTC	CASSSWRETQYF
TRBV28	TRBJ2-7	-	many	TGTGCCAGCAGTTTTGACAGCTACGAGCAGTACTTC	CASSFDSYEQYF
TRBV4-2	TRBJ2-7	TRBD2	-	TGTGCCAGCAGCCCGCCCCGCCTAACACCCCCCGGGACTAGCGGGAGGGAACACTACGAGCAGTACTTC	CASSPPRLTPPGTSGREHYEQYF
TRBV2	TRBJ2-1	TRBD1	-	TGTGCCAGCAGTGAAGTGGGGACAGGGGTTTACAATGAGCAGTTCTTC	CASSEVGTGVYNEQFF
TRBV2	TRBJ2-2	TRBD2	-	TGTGCCAGCAGTGAAACTAGCGGGAGGTTGAGGACCGGGGAGCTGTTTTTT	CASSETSGRLRTGELFF
TRBV6-1	TRBJ2-7	-	few	TGTGCCAGCAGCGAAAATTCAGGGCGGCTGGAGCAGTACTTC	CASSENSGRLEQYF
TRBV9	TRBJ2-1	-	-	TGTGCCAGCAGCGTAGGAAGGGGCTCCTACAATGAGCAGTTCTTC	CASSVGRGSYNEQFF
TRBV7-2	TRBJ2-7	-	many	TGTGCCAGCAGCTTAGTTCCAGGGGGGCGGTACGAGCAGTACTTC	CASSLVPGGRYEQYF
TRBV10-3	TRBJ1-1	-	-	TGTGCCATCAGCTCAGGCGGGAACACTGAGGCTTTCTTT	CAISSGGNTEAFF
TRBV11-2	TRBJ2-4	-	few	TGTGCCAGCAGCTTAGGAGGGAGTGGTCACATTCAGTACTTC	CASSLGGSGHIQYF
TRBV4-2	TRBJ2-3	TRBD2	few	TGTGCCAGCAGCCAAGATATCAGGGGACTAGCTAGAGATACGCAGTATTTT	CASSQDIRGLARDTQYF
TRBV7-6	TRBJ2-1	TRBD2	few	TGTGCCAGCAGCTTGACTAGCGGGACTAACAATGAGCAGTTCTTC	CASSLTSGTNNEQFF
TRBV19	TRBJ2-1	TRBD2	few	TGTGCCAGTAGTACGGGACTAGAGCAGTTCTTC	CASSTGLEQFF
TRBV7-2	TRBJ2-7	-	-	TGTGCCAGCAGCCCTGGAGGCCCCCAAGGATCCCGGGGCGAGCAGTACTTC	CASSPGGPQGSRGEQYF
TRBV5-1	TRBJ1-2	TRBD1	-	TGCGCCAGCAGCTCAACCGGGACAGTCTATGGCTACACCTTC	CASSSTGTVYGYTF
TRBV11-2	TRBJ1-1	-	-	TGTGCCAACGGGGGAGACATGAACACTGAAGCTTTCTTT	CANGGDMNTEAFF
TRBV9	TRBJ1-2	TRBD1	few	TGTGCCAGCAGCGCCCAGGACAGGGCGGATGGCTACACCTTC	CASSAQDRADGYTF